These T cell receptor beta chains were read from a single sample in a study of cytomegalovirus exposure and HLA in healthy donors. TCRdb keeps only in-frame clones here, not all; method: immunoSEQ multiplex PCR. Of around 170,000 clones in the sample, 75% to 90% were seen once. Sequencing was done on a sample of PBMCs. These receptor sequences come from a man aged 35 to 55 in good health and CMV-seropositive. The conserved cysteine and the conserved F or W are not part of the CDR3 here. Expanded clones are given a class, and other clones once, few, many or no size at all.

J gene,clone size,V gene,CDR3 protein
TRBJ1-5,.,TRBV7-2,ASSPMAAGSPLNQPQH
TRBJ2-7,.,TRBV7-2,VSETGTSYEQY
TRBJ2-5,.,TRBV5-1,ASSPSGGALETQY
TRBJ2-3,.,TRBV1,TSRPGLAGDQYQGTDTQY
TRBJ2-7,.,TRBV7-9,ASSPNYEQY
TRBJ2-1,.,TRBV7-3,ASGRSHNEQF
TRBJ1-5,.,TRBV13,ASSPGRGGAPQH
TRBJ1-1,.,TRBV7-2,ASSLEGGHTEAF
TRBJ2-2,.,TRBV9,ASSAPLRERGNTGELF
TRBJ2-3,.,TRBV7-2,ASSLDGREDTQY
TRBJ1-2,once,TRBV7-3,ASSLGGQGYGYT
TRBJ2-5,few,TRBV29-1,SVPTGEETQY
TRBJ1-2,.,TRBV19,ASGQGDGYT
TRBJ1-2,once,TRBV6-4,ASSDFNSGYT
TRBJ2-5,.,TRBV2,ASTTPWGRGQETQY
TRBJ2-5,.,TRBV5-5,ASSAGPGQETQY
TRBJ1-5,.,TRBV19,ASSIEAASNQPQH
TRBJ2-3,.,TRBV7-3,ASSEGTSPTDTQY
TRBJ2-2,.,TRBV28,ASSTGSPGELF
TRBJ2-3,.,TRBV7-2,ASSLEMLATGTDTQY
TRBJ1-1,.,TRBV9,ASSVAQGGTEAF
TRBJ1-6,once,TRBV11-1,ASSLALTRGQGASPLH
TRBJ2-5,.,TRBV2,ASRRDGRETQY
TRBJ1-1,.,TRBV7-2,ASSSGTGAEAF
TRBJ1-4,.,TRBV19,ASRTGTGGTKAEKLF
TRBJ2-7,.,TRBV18,ASSPHGYEQY
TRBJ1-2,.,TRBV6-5,ASSRDREAYGYT
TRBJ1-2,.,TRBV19,ASSLTGGGGYT
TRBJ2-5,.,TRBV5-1,ASSSPGQQETQY
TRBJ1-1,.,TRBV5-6,ASSLVGVATEAF
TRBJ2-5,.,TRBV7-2,ASSATTLSGGREETQY
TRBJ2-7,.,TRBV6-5,ASSYGGGGNYEQY
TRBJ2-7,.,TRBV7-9,ASSPGFSGEQY
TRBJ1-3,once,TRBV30,AWSLAGAVSGNTIY
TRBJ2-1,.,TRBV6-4,ASSETSGIHNEQF
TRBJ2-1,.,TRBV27,ASSFLDSGVNEQF
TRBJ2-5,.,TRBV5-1,ASSSGTLLAQQETQY
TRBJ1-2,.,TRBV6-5,ASSSRAGISGYT
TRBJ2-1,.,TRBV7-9,SSSLVLNEQF
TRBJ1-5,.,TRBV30,AWSRSGQGNQPQH
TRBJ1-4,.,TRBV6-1,ASSEVAGGEKLF
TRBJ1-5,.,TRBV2,ASSEDRSGQPQH